The 25 T cell receptor beta chains below were found in one sample sequenced in a study of blood T cell repertoires in COVID-19. Measured with immunoSEQ multiplex PCR; TCRdb has only the in-frame clones, and not every one. Of approximately 400,000 clones in the sample, approximately 88% were seen once. Sequenced: peripheral blood. These receptors all come from a man between 40 and 49 years old with acute or convalescent COVID-19.

This chain uses TRBV19 with TRBJ1-5; a possible D gene is TRBD1 (6 bases). Trimming removed 4 bases from V and 4 bases from J, with 14 bases in between. Germline CDR1 LNHDA, CDR2 SQIVND (reference sequence). The CDR3 is 15 amino acids. Written as DNA, the CDR3 is TGTGCCAGTAGTACCACAGGGTGGAAGAATCAGCCCCAGCATTTT. This codes for CASSTTGWKNQPQHF.

The genes are TRBV6-5 and TRBJ2-1, with 8 bases fitting TRBD1. V lost 8 bases to trimming and J lost 4 bases; unmatched junction nucleotides: 7. Germline CDR1 and CDR2: MNHEY and SVGAGI. The CDR3 runs 14 residues. This CDR3 reads CASADRGQYNEQFF. In DNA form, the CDR3 reads TGTGCCAGCGCCGACAGGGGCCAATACAATGAGCAGTTCTTC.

The V and J genes are TRBV12-3 or TRBV12-4 and TRBJ1-2, with 8 nucleotides matching TRBD1. This CDR3 is 13 amino acids long. V lost 6 bases to trimming and J lost 6 bases; unmatched junction nucleotides: 6. This CDR3 is CASRLRGLHGYTF. DNA for the CDR3: TGTGCCAGCAGGCTCAGGGGGCTCCATGGCTACACCTTC.

The chain uses TRBV5-1 and TRBJ1-3, with a tentative D call TRBD1 (6 bases). Germline V CDR1 and CDR2: SGHRS, YFSETQ. V lost 3 bases and J 11 bases, leaving 21 bases between the germline ends. This CDR3 is 15 amino acids long. The CDR3 here is CASSCPRGGCGSIYF. The CDR3, as DNA: TGCGCCAGCAGCTGCCCGAGAGGGGGTTGTGGATCCATATATTTT. Looking up the rest from reference TRBV5-1 and TRBJ1-3 gives the full variable domain: KAGVTQTPRYLIKTRGQQVTLSCSPISGHRSVSWYQQTPGQGLQFLFEYFSETQRNKGNFPGRFSGRQFSNSRSEMNVSTLELGDSALYLCASSCPRGGCGSIYFGEGSWLTVV.

The chain combines TRBV14 with TRBJ1-1, with D unresolved. Germline loops: CDR1 SGHDN, CDR2 FVKESK. The length of the CDR3 is 15 residues. Trimming left V 3 bases short and J 0 bases short, with 11 bases between. CDR3 sequence (DNA): TGTGCCAGCAGCCAGGCCGGGATCCTGAACACTGAAGCTTTCTTT. Translation gives CASSQAGILNTEAFF. Full variable domain (outside the CDR3, taken from reference TRBV14 and TRBJ1-1): EAGVTQFPSHSVIEKGQTVTLRCDPISGHDNLYWYRRVMGKEIKFLLHFVKESKQDESGMPNNRFLAERTGGTYSTLKVQPAELEDSGVYFCASSQAGILNTEAFFGQGTRLTVV.

This clone was observed a single time. The V call is TRBV7-2, the J call TRBJ1-2; D is possibly TRBD1 (6 bases). The CDR3 spans 14 residues. The germline V gene has CDR1 SGHTA and CDR2 FQGNSA. Trimming took 5 bases from V and 8 from J, leaving 18 bases between them. The CDR3 loop is CASSTRQARGGYTF. CDR3 nucleotides: TGTGCCAGCAGCACCAGACAGGCCAGGGGCGGCTACACCTTC.

The V call is TRBV28, the J call TRBJ2-7, with a tentative D call TRBD2 (6 bases). V was pared by 6 bases and J by 3 bases, with 12 bases between. CDR1 MDHEN and CDR2 SYDVKM come from the germline V gene. The CDR3 is 13 amino acids. In DNA, the CDR3 is TGTGCCAGCAGCCGGGGACTTAACTACGAGCAGTACTTC. As protein: CASSRGLNYEQYF.

The genes are TRBV3-1 (or the pseudogene TRBV3-2) and TRBJ2-7, with a possible D match to TRBD1 (5 bases). V shed 1 base and J shed 0 bases, with 16 bases lying between them. The CDR3 contains 17 residues. Germline CDR1 and CDR2: LGHDT and YNNKEL (reference sequence). The CDR3 protein is CASSQGWEGVGSYEQYF. CDR3 nucleotides: TGTGCCAGCAGCCAAGGGTGGGAAGGGGTCGGCTCCTACGAGCAGTACTTC.

This rearrangement joins TRBV5-1 to TRBJ2-3, with TRBD2 matching over 7 bases. The V and J ends lost 3 bases and 2 bases, in that order; junction bases with no gene match: 3. Germline V gene lookup returns CDR1 SGHRS and CDR2 YFSETQ. This CDR3 comprises 14 residues. The CDR3 protein is CASSSGLVTDTQYF. CDR3 nucleotides: TGCGCCAGCAGCTCTGGACTAGTCACAGATACGCAGTATTTT.

The rearrangement joins TRBV3-1 (or the pseudogene TRBV3-2) to TRBJ2-7; D might be TRBD2 (5 bases). CDR1 LGHDT and CDR2 YNNKEL come from the germline V gene (reference sequence). V lost 2 bases and J lost 3, with 14 bases in between. The CDR3 contains 15 residues. The CDR3 reads CASSQMGLASYEQYF. The CDR3 coding sequence is TGTGCCAGCAGCCAAATGGGCCTAGCCAGCTACGAGCAGTACTTC.

J is TRBJ1-5 and V is TRBV7-2; D might be TRBD1 (5 bases). The germline V gene has CDR1 SGHTA and CDR2 FQGNSA. This CDR3 has 13 residues. The ends were cut back, 5 bases at V and 6 bases at J, with 11 bases in the middle. CDR3 DNA sequence: TGTGCCAGCAGCGACGGGGGAACTCAGCCCCAGCATTTT. It encodes CASSDGGTQPQHF.

The chain is built from TRBV27 and TRBJ2-1; 10 nucleotides match TRBD2. Germline lookup yields CDR1 MNHEY and CDR2 SMNVEV (reference sequence). The CDR3 runs to 14 residues. V dropped 5 bases and J dropped 5; count of bases not matched to a gene: 3. CDR3 protein: CASSLAGANNEQFF. CDR3 sequence (DNA): TGTGCCAGCAGTCTAGCGGGAGCAAACAATGAGCAGTTCTTC.

The V call is TRBV14, the J call TRBJ2-7; maybe TRBD1 (5 bases). The germline V gene has CDR1 SGHDN and CDR2 FVKESK. This CDR3 has 13 residues. Trimming pared 0 bases from V and 3 bases from J, leaving 6 bases between. As DNA, the CDR3 is TGTGCCAGCAGCCAAGAACAGGTCTACGAGCAGTACTTC. This translates into CASSQEQVYEQYF.

This clone was detected many times. This chain connects TRBV7-9 to TRBJ1-2; tentative D call: TRBD1 (6 bases). The germline CDR1 and CDR2 sequences are SEHNR and FQNEAQ (reference sequence). The CDR3 length is 12 residues. Between the trimmed V and J ends, which lost 5 bases and 8 bases, there was a span of 12 bases. CDR3 residues: CASSSRGHGYTF. The DNA of the CDR3 is TGTGCCAGCAGCAGCAGGGGACACGGCTACACCTTC.

The chain employs TRBV6-6 and TRBJ2-7, with D possibly TRBD1 on 6 matching bases. The germline V gene encodes CDR1 MNHNY and CDR2 SVGAGI (reference sequence). The V end lost 1 base, the J end lost 2 bases, and 12 bases lay between the germline ends. This CDR3 region has 15 residues. The CDR3 protein is CASSYLQGKPYEQYF. CDR3 nucleotides: TGTGCCAGCAGTTACTTACAGGGAAAGCCCTACGAGCAGTACTTC.

This clone was recorded only once. The V call is TRBV7-8, the J call TRBJ1-3; 7 nucleotides agree with TRBD1. The CDR3 spans 18 residues. Per the germline V gene, CDR1 is SGHVS and CDR2 is FQNEAQ. After removal of 0 bases from V and 0 bases from J, the junction contained 8 bases not matched to a gene. The CDR3 region is CASSLAFVGQHSGNTIYF. CDR3 DNA: TGTGCCAGCAGCTTAGCGTTTGTGGGACAGCACTCTGGAAACACCATATATTTT.

The chain has TRBV2 and TRBJ1-5; 9 nucleotides match TRBD1. This CDR3 region has 15 residues. Germline assignment: CDR1 SNHLY and CDR2 FYNNEI. Trimming took 6 bases from V and 2 from J; bases not matched to a gene: 5. The CDR3 loop reads CASRNRGLGNQPQHF. The CDR3, as DNA: TGTGCCAGCAGAAACAGGGGGCTCGGCAATCAGCCCCAGCATTTT.

V and J are TRBV7-2 and TRBJ2-7; 8 positions match TRBD2. Germline CDR1 is SGHTA and CDR2 is FQGNSA. The ends lost 1 base at V and 4 bases at J; junction bases unmatched: 3. This CDR3 contains 14 residues. In DNA, the CDR3 is TGTGCCAGCAGCTTAGGGACTAGCAGTTACGAGCAGTACTTC. Translation: CASSLGTSSYEQYF.

The chain joins TRBV7-3 to TRBJ2-1; no definite D call. Germline V CDR1 and CDR2: SGHTA, FQGTGA. The CDR3 length is 16 residues. With 1 base removed from V and 8 bases from J, the gap between germline ends came to 18 bases. The CDR3 coding sequence is TGTGCCAGCAGCTTAATTTACAGAAGGAACTCTGATGAGCAGTTCTTC. Encoded protein: CASSLIYRRNSDEQFF.

J is TRBJ2-7 and V is TRBV7-3; unclear D gene. The germline V and J ends were trimmed by 8 bases and 0 bases, with 14 bases remaining between them. The CDR3 length is 14 residues. Per germline, CDR1 SGHTA and CDR2 FQGTGA. The CDR3 sequence: CASSSQHTSYEQYF. CDR3 coding DNA: TGTGCCAGCTCTTCACAGCACACCTCCTACGAGCAGTACTTC.

The count of this clone is one. The rearrangement links TRBV7-3 to TRBJ2-1, with TRBD1 identical over 10 bases. This CDR3 spans 17 amino acids. CDR1 SGHTA and CDR2 FQGTGA come from the germline V gene. Losses at the gene ends were 5 bases for V and 4 bases for J; bases not matched to a gene: 11. CDR3 protein: CASSPQPGQGNYNEQFF. Written as DNA, the CDR3 is TGTGCCAGCAGCCCGCAACCGGGACAGGGGAATTACAATGAGCAGTTCTTC. Supplemented by reference TRBV7-3 and TRBJ2-1, the full variable domain reads GAGVSQTPSNKVTEKGKYVELRCDPISGHTALYWYRQSLGQGPEFLIYFQGTGAADDSGLPNDRFFAVRPEGSVSTLKIQRTERGDSAVYLCASSPQPGQGNYNEQFFGPGTRLTVL.

This chain links TRBV4-3 with TRBJ1-2; TRBD1 agrees at 7 bases. CDR1 is LGHNA and CDR2 is YSLEER in the germline V gene. This CDR3 is 14 amino acids long. The junction had 4 bases not matched to a gene; V was cut back by 2 bases and J by 4 bases. The CDR3 DNA reads as TGCGCCAGCAGCCAACTGACAGGGACCTATGGCTACACCTTC. It encodes CASSQLTGTYGYTF.

The CDR3 here is CASRGTGWMSGNQPQHF. The DNA for the CDR3 is TGTGCCAGCAGGGGGACAGGGTGGATGAGTGGCAATCAGCCCCAGCATTTT. This chain links TRBV28 with TRBJ1-5, with 9 bases identical to TRBD1. The CDR3 loop spans 17 amino acids. Germline V gene lookup returns CDR1 MDHEN and CDR2 SYDVKM. J lost 2 bases, V lost 6 bases, and 11 bases had no gene match.

This clone has a single count. This chain uses TRBV5-1 with TRBJ2-7, with 9 bases that match TRBD2. Germline-derived CDR1 and CDR2 are SGHRS and YFSETQ. The CDR3 runs 14 residues. V lost 6 bases and J lost 4; bases outside the gene matches: 8. DNA of the CDR3: TGCGCCAGCACTATTGGGCTAGCGGGGTACGAGCAGTACTTC. Protein sequence: CASTIGLAGYEQYF.

The chain uses TRBV10-1 and TRBJ2-2, with 11 bases aligning to TRBD1. The germline V gene encodes CDR1 WNHNN and CDR2 SYGVQD (reference sequence). This CDR3 region has 18 residues. V was clipped by 2 bases and J by 7 bases; unmatched bases: 12. The CDR3 DNA reads TGCGCCAGCAGTGAGCTAGTATGGACAGGGGGCTTTGGCGGGGAGCTGTTTTTT. It encodes CASSELVWTGGFGGELFF.